Each of the 27 T cell receptor beta chains below was sequenced from the same sample in a study of cytotoxic CD8 clonotypes in ibrutinib-treated CLL. Measured with immunoSEQ multiplex PCR; TCRdb has only the in-frame clones, and not every one. This sample has 30,000 to 40,000 clones, with 70% to 75% found just once. The sample consisted of PBMCs, taken at disease progression, from a patient treated with ibrutinib. The receptors derive from a human donor with chronic lymphocytic leukemia.

This chain connects TRBV19 to TRBJ2-1; D may be TRBD2 (6 bases). CDR1 is LNHDA, CDR2 SQIVND, per germline (reference sequence). The V end lost 8 bases, the J end lost 2 bases, and 16 bases lay between the germline ends. CDR3 size: 15 residues. The CDR3 loop is CASGGYPSPYNEQFF. The CDR3, as DNA: TGTGCCAGTGGGGGGTACCCTAGCCCCTACAATGAGCAGTTCTTC. Full variable domain (rest looked up from reference TRBV19 and TRBJ2-1): DGGITQSPKYLFRKEGQNVTLSCEQNLNHDAMYWYRQDPGQGLRLIYYSQIVNDFQKGDIAEGYSVSREKKESFPLTVTSAQKNPTAFYLCASGGYPSPYNEQFFGPGTRLTVL.

The chain couples TRBV15 to TRBJ2-3; tentatively, D is TRBD2 (5 bases). This CDR3 has 15 amino acids. Trimming shortened V by 4 bases and J by 2 bases, and 13 bases separated the two germline ends. CDR1 and CDR2 from the germline V gene are LNHNV and YYDKDF (reference sequence). The CDR3 coding sequence is TGTGCCACCAGCACCCACGAGGGAAACACAGATACGCAGTATTTT. As protein: CATSTHEGNTDTQYF.

V and J are TRBV27 and TRBJ1-5; the D is unclear. V lost 2 bases to trimming and J lost 0 bases, with 14 bases between them. The CDR3 extends over 17 amino acids. Germline-derived CDR1 and CDR2 are MNHEY and SMNVEV (reference sequence). CDR3 protein: CASSLTWAHYSNQPQHF. CDR3 DNA sequence: TGTGCCAGCAGTTTAACTTGGGCCCATTATAGCAATCAGCCCCAGCATTTT.

This clone is a singleton in its sample. The V gene is TRBV29-1, the J gene TRBJ2-1, with TRBD1 as a possible D gene (6 bases). The CDR3 length is 13 residues. The V gene's germline CDR1 is SQVTM and CDR2 ANQGSEA. Trimming shortened V by 3 bases and J by 9 bases, and 15 bases separated the two germline ends. This chain's CDR3 is CSVDQGQGGEQFF. CDR3 nucleotides: TGCAGCGTTGACCAAGGACAAGGGGGTGAGCAGTTCTTC.

By share of the sample, this clone is medium-sized. V and J are TRBV7-9 and TRBJ2-5; TRBD2 might be the D (7 bases). The V and J ends lost 5 bases and 4 bases respectively, with 26 bases between them. Germline V CDR1 and CDR2: SEHNR, FQNEAQ (reference sequence). This CDR3 has 18 amino acids. The CDR3 DNA reads as TGTGCCAGCAGCCCGATGCGGGGGCGGGGGACCCCAATAGAGACCCAGTACTTC. Translation gives CASSPMRGRGTPIETQYF.

This chain joins TRBV11-3 and TRBJ2-1; no definite D call. The CDR3 is made up of 15 amino acids. V was trimmed by 5 bases and J by 0 bases, leaving 11 bases between them. CDR1 is SGHNT and CDR2 is YENEEA in the germline V gene. For the CDR3, the DNA is TGTGCCAGCAGCCCACAGAGGAGCTCCTACAATGAGCAGTTCTTC. This codes for CASSPQRSSYNEQFF.

V is TRBV15 and J is TRBJ1-1; D gene uncertain. Trimming cost V 3 bases and J 11 bases, with 13 bases left between them. The CDR3 loop spans 12 amino acids. Germline loops: CDR1 LNHNV, CDR2 YYDKDF (reference sequence). The CDR3 is CATSRVPGEAFF. The CDR3 DNA is TGTGCCACCAGCAGGGTCCCAGGTGAGGCTTTCTTT.

V is TRBV5-6 and J is TRBJ1-2; D is perhaps TRBD1 (5 bases). V gave up 4 bases and J gave up 4 bases, with 14 bases separating them. The CDR3 totals 14 residues. From germline, CDR1 is SGHDT and CDR2 YYEEEE. The CDR3 nucleotides are TGTGCCAGCAGCCCTATGACAGATGGCTATGGCTACACCTTC. This translates into CASSPMTDGYGYTF.

This clone was observed a few times. The V gene is TRBV4-3, the J gene TRBJ2-1; 9 nucleotides match TRBD2. With V trimmed by 8 bases and J by 0 bases, 5 bases remained unmatched. The CDR3 is made up of 15 amino acids. Germline loops: CDR1 LGHNA, CDR2 YSLEER. The CDR3, as DNA: TGCGCCAGCGCCCTACTAGCGGGCTCCTACAATGAGCAGTTCTTC. Protein: CASALLAGSYNEQFF.

The chain combines TRBV29-1 with TRBJ1-2; D is possibly TRBD1 (6 bases). V gave up 7 bases and J gave up 6 bases, with 9 bases separating them. The CDR3 is 10 amino acids. The germline V gene encodes CDR1 SQVTM and CDR2 ANQGSEA. CDR3 nucleotide sequence: TGCAGCGCACAGGGAAATGGCTACACCTTC. Translation: CSAQGNGYTF.

This clone was seen a few times. This chain connects TRBV2 to TRBJ2-7; 7 nucleotides agree with TRBD1. The CDR3 totals 15 residues. Trimming at V came to 7 bases and at J to 3 bases, leaving 12 bases not matched to a gene. The germline V gene has CDR1 SNHLY and CDR2 FYNNEI. As DNA, the CDR3 is TGTGCCAGCATCCGAGGGCTGACAGGGAACTACGAGCAGTACTTC. This gives the protein CASIRGLTGNYEQYF.

The gene calls are TRBV5-4 and TRBJ2-7, with 8 nucleotides matching TRBD1. This CDR3 spans 16 amino acids. V was pared by 4 bases and J by 0 bases, with 9 bases of the junction left unmatched. Germline CDR1 is SGHNT and CDR2 is YYREEE (reference sequence). This CDR3 is CASSPRGPSSSYEQYF. The CDR3 bases are TGTGCCAGCAGCCCCAGGGGGCCCTCTTCCTCCTACGAGCAGTACTTC.

The genes are TRBV2 and TRBJ1-2; TRBD1 agrees at 9 bases. The CDR3 contains 14 residues. V shed 7 bases, J shed 4 bases, and the junction held 7 bases outside the gene matches. Germline V gene data show CDR1 as SNHLY and CDR2 as FYNNEI. CDR3 coding DNA: TGTGCCAGCACTGGACAGGGGTTTGGCTATGGCTACACCTTC. Encoded protein: CASTGQGFGYGYTF.

The rearrangement uses TRBV11-2 and TRBJ2-5; D remains ambiguous. There are 12 residues in the CDR3. Trimming removed 5 bases from V and 5 bases from J, with 9 bases in between. The germline CDR1 and CDR2 sequences are SGHAT and FQNNGV. Here the CDR3 DNA reads TGTGCCAGCAGCCCGGGCCGGGAGACCCAGTACTTC. Encoded protein: CASSPGRETQYF.

Here the CDR3 reads CASSPERGGENEQFF. The DNA for the CDR3 is TGTGCCAGCAGCCCCGAAAGGGGGGGCGAAAATGAGCAGTTCTTC. This sequence joins TRBV4-2 and TRBJ2-1, with D perhaps matching TRBD2 (7 bases). Deletions cut 4 bases from V and 7 bases from J, with 17 bases between. Germline values: CDR1 LGHNA, CDR2 YNFKEQ. This CDR3 has 15 amino acids.

This chain links TRBV6-5 with TRBJ2-5; 9 bases map to TRBD1. J was trimmed by 3 bases and V by 5 bases; bases with no gene match: 7. Germline CDR1 reads MNHEY; CDR2 reads SVGAGI. This CDR3 contains 15 residues. Here the CDR3 reads CASSKTGTGKETQYF. Written as DNA, the CDR3 is TGTGCCAGCAGTAAAACCGGGACAGGGAAAGAGACCCAGTACTTC.

Of note for this clone: The same CDR3 also results from other DNA sequences found in this sample. The rearrangement links TRBV7-8 to TRBJ1-5, with no clear D. CDR1 is SGHVS and CDR2 is FQNEAQ in the germline V gene. The CDR3 runs to 13 residues. The V and J ends lost 2 bases and 0 bases respectively, with 2 bases between them. This CDR3 reads CASSLNSNQPQHF. The DNA of the CDR3 is TGTGCCAGCAGCTTAAATAGCAATCAGCCCCAGCATTTT.

This chain uses TRBV10-3 with TRBJ1-6; no clear D. The germline gives CDR1 ENHRY, CDR2 SYGVKD. The CDR3 length is 14 residues. The V gene lost 2 bases and the J gene lost 7 bases, with 9 bases spanning the gap. The DNA of the CDR3 is TGTGCCATCAGTGAGCCCGACTCAAATTCACCCCTCCACTTT. It is translated as CAISEPDSNSPLHF.

The CDR3, as DNA: TGTGCCAGCAGCTACGGGGCGGGGGGTGCAGATACGCAGTATTTT. It codes for CASSYGAGGADTQYF. The V call is TRBV6-5, the J call TRBJ2-3, with 8 bases fitting TRBD2. Germline trimming cut 6 bases from V and 4 bases from J; bases unmatched to any gene: 9. The CDR3 totals 15 residues. Per the germline V gene, CDR1 is MNHEY and CDR2 is SVGAGI.

This clone was picked up a small number of times. The chain carries TRBV29-1 and TRBJ1-1; no reliable D call. The CDR3 runs to 11 residues. The V end was cut by 5 bases, the J end by 3 bases, with 7 bases between. Germline V gene lookup returns CDR1 SQVTM and CDR2 ANQGSEA. The CDR3: CSVRGYTEAFF. For the CDR3, the DNA is TGCAGCGTTCGAGGGTACACTGAAGCTTTCTTT.

V and J are TRBV28 and TRBJ2-7; D unclear. V lost 4 bases and J lost 8, with 12 bases in between. There are 12 residues in the CDR3. In germline, CDR1 is MDHEN, CDR2 SYDVKM. CDR3 nucleotide sequence: TGTGCCAGCAGTTCGAGATTTTGGCAGCAGTACTTC. Translating gives CASSSRFWQQYF.

The chain couples TRBV5-4 to TRBJ1-1; unclear D gene. The germline V gene has CDR1 SGHNT and CDR2 YYREEE (reference sequence). The V end lost 4 bases, the J end lost 2 bases, and 9 bases lay between the germline ends. The CDR3 length is 13 residues. This CDR3 is CASSPEVNTEAFF. DNA for the CDR3: TGTGCCAGCAGCCCCGAGGTAAACACTGAAGCTTTCTTT.

The chain has TRBV6-5 and TRBJ1-5, with a weak D call TRBD1 (6 bases). Per germline, CDR1 MNHEY and CDR2 SVGAGI. This CDR3 is built from 14 residues. Trimming stripped 6 bases from V and 3 bases from J, with 12 bases between. The CDR3 spells CASRGAAYNQPQHF. The DNA for the CDR3 is TGTGCCAGCAGGGGGGCAGCCTACAATCAGCCCCAGCATTTT.

The chain links TRBV6-6 to TRBJ2-5; 8 bases map to TRBD1. Germline lookup yields CDR1 MNHNY and CDR2 SVGAGI (reference sequence). The V and J ends lost 3 bases and 5 bases, in that order; junction bases with no gene match: 5. This CDR3 spans 14 amino acids. The CDR3 spells CASSYRQGSETQYF. The CDR3 DNA reads TGTGCCAGCAGTTATCGACAGGGGAGCGAGACCCAGTACTTC.

V and J are TRBV19 and TRBJ1-2; D not resolved. The CDR3 consists of 15 residues. Deletions cut 6 bases from V and 2 bases from J, with 16 bases between. CDR1 LNHDA and CDR2 SQIVND come from the germline V gene (reference sequence). This CDR3 is CASSPGTERNYGYTF. The DNA of the CDR3 is TGTGCCAGTAGCCCAGGCACGGAACGCAACTATGGCTACACCTTC.

The rearrangement links TRBV10-3 to TRBJ1-1, with TRBD1 as a possible D gene (6 bases). Germline values: CDR1 ENHRY, CDR2 SYGVKD. This CDR3 comprises 15 residues. The ends were cut back, 2 bases at V and 0 bases at J, with 10 bases in the middle. This chain's CDR3 is CAISEPGQLNTEAFF. CDR3 in DNA: TGTGCCATCAGTGAGCCCGGACAGTTGAACACTGAAGCTTTCTTT.

The table lists this clone with a few counts. The chain links TRBV5-1 to TRBJ2-3; 8 bases fit TRBD2. The V and J ends lost 1 base and 8 bases, in that order; junction bases with no gene match: 12. This CDR3 contains 16 residues. Germline CDR1 reads SGHRS; CDR2 reads YFSETQ. The CDR3 here is CASSLSKGAGVGTQYF. CDR3 nucleotides: TGCGCCAGCAGCTTGTCTAAGGGAGCGGGAGTCGGTACGCAGTATTTT.